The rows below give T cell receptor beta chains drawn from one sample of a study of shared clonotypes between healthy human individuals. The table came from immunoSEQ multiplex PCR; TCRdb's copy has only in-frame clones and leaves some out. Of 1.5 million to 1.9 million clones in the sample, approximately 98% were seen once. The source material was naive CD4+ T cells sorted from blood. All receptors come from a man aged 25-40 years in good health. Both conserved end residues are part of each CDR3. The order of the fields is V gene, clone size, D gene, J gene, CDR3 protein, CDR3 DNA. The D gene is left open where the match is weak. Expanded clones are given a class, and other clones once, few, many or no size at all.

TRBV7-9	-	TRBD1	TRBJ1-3	CASSLVRGQGTNTIYF	TGTGCCAGCAGCTTAGTGCGGGGACAGGGAACAAACACCATATATTTT
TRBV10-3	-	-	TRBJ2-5	CAISEGTVQETQYF	TGTGCCATCAGTGAAGGGACTGTTCAAGAGACCCAGTACTTC
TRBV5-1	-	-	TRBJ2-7	CASKRGGTYEQYF	TGCGCCAGCAAACGCGGTGGGACCTACGAGCAGTACTTC
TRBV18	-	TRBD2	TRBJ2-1	CASSLSGGNYNEQFF	TGTGCCAGCTCACTTAGCGGGGGCAACTACAATGAGCAGTTCTTC
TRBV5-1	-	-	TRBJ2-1	CASSLGAPSAYNEQFF	TGCGCCAGCAGCTTGGGCGCCCCTAGCGCCTACAATGAGCAGTTCTTC
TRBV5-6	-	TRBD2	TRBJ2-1	CASSVTSANEQFF	TGTGCCAGCAGCGTAACTAGCGCAAATGAGCAGTTCTTC
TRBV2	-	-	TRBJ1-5	CASKQGNSNQPQHF	TGTGCCAGCAAACAGGGAAATAGCAATCAGCCCCAGCATTTT
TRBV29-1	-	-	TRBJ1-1	CSVEDRPQNTEAFF	TGCAGCGTTGAAGATAGACCCCAGAACACTGAAGCTTTCTTT
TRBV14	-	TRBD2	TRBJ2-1	CASSHPTSRFYNEQFF	TGTGCCAGCAGCCACCCGACTAGCCGGTTTTACAATGAGCAGTTCTTC
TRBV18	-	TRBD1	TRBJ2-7	CASSPKLTGGVYEQYF	TGTGCCAGCTCACCAAAACTGACAGGGGGTGTATACGAGCAGTACTTC
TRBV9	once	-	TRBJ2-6	CASSLRGASGANVLTF	TGTGCCAGCAGCCTCCGGGGCGCATCTGGGGCCAACGTCCTGACTTTC
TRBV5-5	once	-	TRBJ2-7	CASSLEGLPFPTRQYF	TGTGCCAGCAGCTTGGAAGGACTACCCTTTCCTACGAGACAGTACTTC
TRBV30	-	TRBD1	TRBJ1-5	CAWSRDSNQPQHF	TGTGCCTGGTCCCGGGACAGTAATCAGCCCCAGCATTTT
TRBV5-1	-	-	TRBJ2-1	CASSLLTGPYNEQFF	TGCGCCAGCAGTCTTCTAACAGGTCCCTACAATGAGCAGTTCTTC
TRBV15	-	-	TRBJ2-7	CATSRDPPGLPFPSYEQYF	TGTGCCACCAGCAGAGATCCCCCGGGACTTCCCTTTCCCTCCTACGAGCAGTACTTC
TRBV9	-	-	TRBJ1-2	CASSVGQGNYGYTF	TGTGCCAGCAGCGTAGGGCAGGGAAACTATGGCTACACCTTC
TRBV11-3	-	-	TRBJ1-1	CASRQVGGEAFF	TGTGCCAGCAGACAAGTTGGGGGTGAAGCTTTCTTT
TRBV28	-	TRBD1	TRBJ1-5	CASSRSRGRSWSNQPQHF	TGTGCCAGCAGTCGCAGTAGGGGGCGTTCTTGGAGCAATCAGCCCCAGCATTTT
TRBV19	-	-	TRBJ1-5	CASSRPTNGNQPQHF	TGTGCCAGTAGTAGACCCACAAACGGCAATCAGCCCCAGCATTTT
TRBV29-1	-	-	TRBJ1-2	CSVNHRSAGYTF	TGCAGCGTTAACCACAGGTCGGCCGGCTACACCTTC
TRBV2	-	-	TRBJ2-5	CASRHDRHQETQYF	TGTGCCAGCAGGCATGACAGGCACCAAGAGACCCAGTACTTC
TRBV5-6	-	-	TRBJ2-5	CASSPTSSQTQYF	TGTGCCAGCAGCCCAACTAGCAGCCAGACCCAGTACTTC
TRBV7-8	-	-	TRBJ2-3	CASSRSAAVHTQYF	TGTGCCAGCAGCCGATCAGCCGCAGTACATACGCAGTATTTT
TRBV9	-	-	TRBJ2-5	CASSEGGRRLQETQYF	TGTGCCAGCAGCGAGGGGGGGAGGCGACTTCAAGAGACCCAGTACTTC
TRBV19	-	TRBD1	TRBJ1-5	CASSPRDRGGVQPQHF	TGTGCCAGTAGTCCCCGGGACAGGGGGGGGGTTCAGCCCCAGCATTTT
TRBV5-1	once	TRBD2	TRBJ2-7	CASRQYNSSGPGYEQYF	TGCGCCAGCAGGCAATATAATTCTAGCGGGCCGGGGTACGAGCAGTACTTC
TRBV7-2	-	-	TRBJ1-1	CASSPLGVAGTEAFF	TGTGCCAGCAGCCCCCTCGGAGTGGCCGGCACTGAAGCTTTCTTT
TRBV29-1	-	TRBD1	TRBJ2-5	CSVVPRWTGEETQYF	TGCAGCGTTGTTCCTAGGTGGACAGGGGAAGAGACCCAGTACTTC
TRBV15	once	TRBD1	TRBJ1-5	CATSRGDRGNQPQHF	TGTGCCACCAGCAGAGGGGACAGGGGCAATCAGCCCCAGCATTTT
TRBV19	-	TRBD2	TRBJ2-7	CASSQLAAPFEQYF	TGTGCCAGTAGTCAACTAGCGGCCCCCTTCGAGCAGTACTTC
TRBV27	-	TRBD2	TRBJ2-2	CASSSRAGVAGELFF	TGTGCCAGCAGTTCCAGAGCGGGAGTGGCCGGGGAGCTGTTTTTT
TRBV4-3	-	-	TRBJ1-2	CASSQEGSGDIQRTF	TGCGCCAGCAGCCAGGAGGGGAGCGGGGATATACAGAGGACCTTC
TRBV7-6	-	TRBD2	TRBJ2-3	CASSSLRSGRELDTQYF	TGTGCCAGCAGCTCCCTACGGTCCGGGCGGGAGTTAGATACGCAGTATTTT
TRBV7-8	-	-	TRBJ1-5	CASSLSPGQPQHF	TGTGCCAGCAGCTTATCCCCCGGTCAGCCCCAGCATTTT
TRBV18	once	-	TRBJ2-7	CASSWTYEGGNEQYF	TGTGCCAGCTCGTGGACTTACGAAGGGGGAAACGAGCAGTACTTC
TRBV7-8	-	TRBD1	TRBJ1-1	CASSLARGRGRNTEAFF	TGTGCCAGCAGCTTAGCCAGGGGGCGCGGGAGGAACACTGAAGCTTTCTTT
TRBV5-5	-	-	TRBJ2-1	CASSLSSEMINEQFF	TGTGCCAGCAGCTTGAGCAGTGAAATGATTAATGAGCAGTTCTTC
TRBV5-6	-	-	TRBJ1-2	CASRVTGTENYGYTF	TGTGCCAGCAGAGTCACCGGGACCGAGAACTATGGCTACACCTTC
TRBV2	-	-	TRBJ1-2	CASRGGGEGYTF	TGTGCCAGCAGGGGTGGGGGTGAAGGCTACACCTTC
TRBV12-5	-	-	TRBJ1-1	CASGLTPGSMLVNTEAFF	TGTGCTAGTGGTTTGACACCAGGGTCCATGCTAGTGAACACTGAAGCTTTCTTT
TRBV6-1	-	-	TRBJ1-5	CASSQGTRVMPQHF	TGTGCCAGCAGTCAAGGGACTCGGGTAATGCCCCAGCATTTT
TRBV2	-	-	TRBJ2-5	CASSGDTQETQYF	TGTGCCAGCAGTGGAGACACGCAAGAGACCCAGTACTTC
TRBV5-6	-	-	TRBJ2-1	CASSSGTVSSYNEQFF	TGTGCCAGCAGCTCCGGGACTGTAAGCTCCTACAATGAGCAGTTCTTC
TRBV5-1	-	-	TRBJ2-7	CASSSQPGRRESYEQYF	TGCGCCAGCAGCTCACAACCGGGACGGCGGGAATCCTACGAGCAGTACTTC
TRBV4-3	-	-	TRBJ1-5	CASSQDHRVPQPQHF	TGCGCCAGCAGCCAAGACCACAGGGTGCCACAGCCCCAGCATTTT
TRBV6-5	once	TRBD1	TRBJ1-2	CASSGPGTGTYGYTF	TGTGCCAGCAGTGGTCCCGGGACAGGAACCTATGGCTACACCTTC
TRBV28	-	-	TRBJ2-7	CASLGVNPSYEQYF	TGTGCCAGTCTCGGGGTCAACCCCTCCTACGAGCAGTACTTC
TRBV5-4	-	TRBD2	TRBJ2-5	CASSKPGLAGERGRETQYF	TGTGCCAGCAGCAAGCCGGGACTAGCGGGAGAGAGGGGGCGAGAGACCCAGTACTTC
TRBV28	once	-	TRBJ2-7	CASSPLYEQYF	TGTGCCAGCAGTCCACTCTACGAGCAGTACTTC
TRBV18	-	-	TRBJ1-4	CASSADNGEKLFF	TGTGCCAGCTCGGCGGACAATGGTGAAAAACTGTTTTTT
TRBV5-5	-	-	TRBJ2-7	CASSLRFEQYF	TGTGCCAGCAGCTTGCGGTTTGAGCAGTACTTC
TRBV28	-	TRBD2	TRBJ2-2	CASITSGNTGELFF	TGTGCCAGCATAACTAGCGGGAACACCGGGGAGCTGTTTTTT
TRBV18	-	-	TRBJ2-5	CASSPVYQTGRETQYF	TGTGCCAGCTCACCAGTTTACCAAACGGGACGTGAGACCCAGTACTTC
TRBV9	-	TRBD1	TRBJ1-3	CASSSRDRFFGNTIYF	TGTGCCAGCAGCTCCCGGGACAGGTTTTTTGGAAACACCATATATTTT
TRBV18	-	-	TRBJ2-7	CASSPPYFPYEQYF	TGTGCCAGCTCACCACCGTATTTTCCGTACGAGCAGTACTTC
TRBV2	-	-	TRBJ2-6	CASTLRGSGANVLTF	TGTGCCAGCACCCTCCGGGGCTCTGGGGCCAACGTCCTGACTTTC
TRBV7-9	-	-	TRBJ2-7	CASSLDLGVSYEQYF	TGTGCCAGCAGCTTAGATTTGGGGGTCTCCTACGAGCAGTACTTC